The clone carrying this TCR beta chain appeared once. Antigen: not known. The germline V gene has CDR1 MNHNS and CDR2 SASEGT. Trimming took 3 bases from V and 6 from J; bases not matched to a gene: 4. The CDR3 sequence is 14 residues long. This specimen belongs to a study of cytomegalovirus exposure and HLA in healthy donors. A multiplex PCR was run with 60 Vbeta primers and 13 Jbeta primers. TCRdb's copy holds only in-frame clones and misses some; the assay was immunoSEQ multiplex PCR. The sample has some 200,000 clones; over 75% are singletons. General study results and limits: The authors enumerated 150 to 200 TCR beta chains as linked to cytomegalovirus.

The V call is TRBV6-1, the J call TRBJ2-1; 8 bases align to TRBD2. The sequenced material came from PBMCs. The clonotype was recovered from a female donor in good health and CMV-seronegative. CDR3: CASSERTSFNEQFF. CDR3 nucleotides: TGTGCCAGCAGTGAGAGGACTAGCTTCAATGAGCAGTTCTTC.